A single TCR beta chain is shown here with its context. The source of the sample is a study of OX40 agonist ivuxolimab in advanced cancers. Germline lookup yields CDR1 MNHEY and CDR2 SVGAGI. Between the trimmed V and J ends, which lost 6 bases and 8 bases, there was a span of 10 bases. The length of the CDR3 is 12 residues. TCRdb keeps only in-frame clones here, not all; method: immunoSEQ multiplex PCR. The sample comprises around 56,000 clones, around 83% of which are singletons, and roughly 5% rests with the top ten. The TCR sequence derives from an adult with an advanced solid tumor such as melanoma, head and neck, liver or kidney cancer. This chain connects TRBV6-5 to TRBJ1-4; D uncertain. Material: CD4+ or CD8+ T cells sorted from blood, obtained in a trial of the OX40 agonist ivuxolimab. The CDR3: CASRKGNEKLFF. As DNA, the CDR3 is TGTGCCAGCAGGAAGGGAAACGAAAAACTGTTTTTT.